The 20 T cell receptor beta chains below were found in one sample sequenced in a study of preoperative IRX-2 immunotherapy in early breast cancer. Assay used: immunoSEQ multiplex PCR; TCRdb lists only in-frame clones, some missing. The sample holds fewer than 35,000 clones, roughly 89% seen once. The treatment here: preoperative locoregional IRX-2 cytokine immunotherapy. The sequenced sample was tumor tissue, obtained after IRX-2 immunotherapy. These receptors came from a human donor with breast cancer.

This chain uses TRBV7-4 with TRBJ1-3; D is uncertain. The germline gives CDR1 SGHVT, CDR2 SQSDAQ. V was cut by 4 bases and J by 4 bases, with 8 bases left in between. The CDR3 is made up of 13 amino acids. CDR3 residues: CASSSRGGNTIYF. In DNA, the CDR3 is TGTGCCAGCAGCTCTCGTGGGGGAAACACCATATATTTT. The complete variable domain, with remaining parts taken from reference TRBV7-4 and TRBJ1-3, reads GAGVSQSPRYKVAKRGRDVALRCDSISGHVTLYWYRQTLGQGSEVLTYSQSDAQRDKSGRPSGRFSAERPERSVSTLKIQRTEQGDSAVYLCASSSRGGNTIYFGEGSWLTVV.

The V gene is TRBV19, the J gene TRBJ2-1; 8 positions agree with TRBD2. From germline, CDR1 is LNHDA and CDR2 SQIVND (reference sequence). There are 16 residues in the CDR3. Trimming took 3 bases from V and 6 from J; bases not matched to a gene: 10. The DNA of the CDR3 is TGTGCCAGTAGTATCGGCGGCGGGGGGCGAACCAATGAGCAGTTCTTC. It encodes CASSIGGGGRTNEQFF.

By proportion, this clone is medium-sized. The chain links TRBV11-3 to TRBJ2-5; D is possibly TRBD1 (7 bases). V was clipped by 3 bases and J by 5 bases, with 19 bases between them. The germline V gene has CDR1 SGHNT and CDR2 YENEEA. This CDR3 comprises 16 residues. CDR3 DNA sequence: TGTGCCAGCAGCTTGGGGGACAGACAAGGGAGGGAGACCCAGTACTTC. Translated, it gives CASSLGDRQGRETQYF.

CDR3 nucleotide sequence: TGCGCCAGCAGGGTCCAATTTACGACACCCCCGGGGGAGACCCAGTACTTC. Translating it yields CASRVQFTTPPGETQYF. This chain joins TRBV5-1 and TRBJ2-5; maybe TRBD2 (5 bases). CDR3 length equals 17 residues. Germline values: CDR1 SGHRS, CDR2 YFSETQ. Trimming shortened V by 5 bases and J by 5 bases, and 25 bases separated the two germline ends.

V usage is TRBV11-3 and J usage is TRBJ2-1, with D possibly being TRBD1 (5 bases). The CDR3 has 16 amino acids. V was cut by 1 base and J by 5 bases, with 15 bases left in between. Germline V lookup: CDR1 SGHNT, CDR2 YENEEA. The CDR3 DNA reads TGTGCCAGCAGCTTAGTCGCAGGGCCACGTAACAATGAGCAGTTCTTC. Translated: CASSLVAGPRNNEQFF.

The chain carries TRBV30 and TRBJ1-3, with 7 bases matching TRBD1. V was pared by 3 bases and J by 1 base, with 3 bases of the junction left unmatched. The CDR3 runs 14 residues. Looked up from germline, CDR1 is GTSNPN and CDR2 is SVGIG (reference sequence). CDR3 protein: CAWRKDRSGNTIYF. The CDR3 DNA sequence: TGTGCCTGGAGGAAGGACAGGTCTGGAAACACCATATATTTT. Filled out from reference TRBV30 and TRBJ1-3, the complete variable domain reads SQTIHQWPATLVQPVGSPLSLECTVEGTSNPNLYWYRQAAGRGLQLLFYSVGIGQISSEVPQNLSASRPQDRQFILSSKKLLLSDSGFYLCAWRKDRSGNTIYFGEGSWLTVV.

This clone was counted a single time. The chain couples TRBV6-4 to TRBJ2-5; 8 positions match TRBD1. Unmatched junction bases numbered 7, after V lost 5 bases and J lost 5 bases. Germline lookup yields CDR1 MRHNA and CDR2 SNTAGT. The CDR3 is 14 amino acids. The CDR3 bases are TGTGCCAGCAGTCTAGGACAGGGATGGGAGACCCAGTACTTC. Its translation: CASSLGQGWETQYF.

This clone was observed a handful of times. V is TRBV7-6 and J is TRBJ1-1, with D perhaps matching TRBD1 (5 bases). The V end lost 2 bases, the J end lost 1 base, and 14 bases lay between the germline ends. Germline CDR1 reads SGHVS; CDR2 reads FNYEAQ. The length of the CDR3 is 16 residues. The CDR3 DNA follows: TGTGCCAGCAGCTTATCTAGGTCTGGGGCGAACACTGAAGCTTTCTTT. Protein product: CASSLSRSGANTEAFF.

V and J are TRBV15 and TRBJ1-5, with D possibly being TRBD1 (6 bases). CDR3 length: 14 amino acids. Trimming left V 4 bases short and J 4 bases short, with 11 bases between. Looked up from germline, CDR1 is LNHNV and CDR2 is YYDKDF (reference sequence). CDR3 loop: CATSIEDRNQPQHF. CDR3 in DNA: TGTGCCACCAGCATCGAGGACAGAAATCAGCCCCAGCATTTT.

V and J are TRBV19 and TRBJ2-1; maybe TRBD1 (6 bases). Deletions cut 6 bases from V and 7 bases from J, with 13 bases between. The CDR3 runs 13 residues. The V gene's germline CDR1 is LNHDA and CDR2 SQIVND (reference sequence). DNA for the CDR3: TGTGCCAGTAGCCGGGACAAACCGAATGAGCAGTTCTTC. This codes for CASSRDKPNEQFF. The full variable domain, rest sourced from reference TRBV19 and TRBJ2-1, is DGGITQSPKYLFRKEGQNVTLSCEQNLNHDAMYWYRQDPGQGLRLIYYSQIVNDFQKGDIAEGYSVSREKKESFPLTVTSAQKNPTAFYLCASSRDKPNEQFFGPGTRLTVL.

This chain links TRBV6-8 with TRBJ1-1; D not resolved. The germline V gene encodes CDR1 MNHGY and CDR2 SAAAGT. Trimming cost V 2 bases and J 3 bases, with 4 bases left between them. There are 12 residues in the CDR3. As DNA, the CDR3 is TGTGCCAGCAGTTACGGGTACACTGAAGCTTTCTTT. It yields the protein CASSYGYTEAFF.

The chain has TRBV11-3 and TRBJ2-2, with a tentative D call TRBD2 (7 bases). CDR3 size: 16 residues. Germline-derived CDR1 and CDR2 are SGHNT and YENEEA. V lost 5 bases, J lost 4 bases, and 17 bases lay in between. The CDR3 DNA reads TGTGCCAGCAGCGGAGGCGGGGGCCTGGGCACCGGGGAGCTGTTTTTT. It specifies CASSGGGGLGTGELFF.

The chain carries TRBV14 and TRBJ1-1; 11 positions match TRBD1. Germline-derived CDR1 and CDR2 are SGHDN and FVKESK. This CDR3 has 15 residues. The junction had 8 bases not matched to a gene; V was cut back by 6 bases and J by 5 bases. The CDR3: CASSAGTGGKTEAFF. CDR3 in DNA: TGTGCCAGCAGTGCCGGGACAGGGGGGAAAACTGAAGCTTTCTTT.

This clone was counted once. This chain joins TRBV7-6 and TRBJ2-1; 7 nucleotides match TRBD1. There are 15 residues in the CDR3. V shed 3 bases and J 7 bases; nucleotides not matched to a gene: 9. Germline CDR1 and CDR2: SGHVS and FNYEAQ. The DNA for the CDR3 is TGTGCCAGCAGCTTGCAGGGGGAGTTGGGGAATGAGCAGTTCTTC. This translates into CASSLQGELGNEQFF.

For the CDR3, the DNA is TGTGCCAGTAGTATCGCAGGTCGGGTTAACTATGGCTACACCTTC. Its translation: CASSIAGRVNYGYTF. The chain has TRBV19 and TRBJ1-2, with D unresolved. Germline V gene sequence: CDR1 LNHDA, CDR2 SQIVND (reference sequence). The CDR3 is 15 amino acids. With 3 bases removed from V and 1 base from J, the gap between germline ends came to 12 bases.

J is TRBJ2-4 and V is TRBV28; D is possibly TRBD2 (5 bases). The germline V and J ends were trimmed by 3 bases and 1 base, with 13 bases remaining between them. The CDR3 has 16 amino acids. CDR1 is MDHEN and CDR2 is SYDVKM in the germline V gene. The CDR3: CASSFFGRGAKNIQYF. CDR3 nucleotides: TGTGCCAGCAGTTTTTTTGGTAGAGGGGCCAAAAACATTCAGTACTTC.

This sequence joins TRBV29-1 and TRBJ2-7; D is uncertain. This CDR3 region has 13 residues. V lost 5 bases and J lost 7, with 18 bases in between. The germline V gene encodes CDR1 SQVTM and CDR2 ANQGSEA. CDR3 nucleotide sequence: TGCAGCGTTACCCAGACGTCACGTCTAGAGCAGTACTTC. Its protein product is CSVTQTSRLEQYF.

The rearrangement uses TRBV18 and TRBJ1-5; the D gene is possibly TRBD1 (6 bases). V was trimmed by 3 bases and J by 2 bases, leaving 11 bases between them. This CDR3 is built from 15 residues. CDR1 and CDR2 from the germline V gene are KGHSH and LQKENI. The CDR3 nucleotides are TGTGCCAGCTCACCGGGGGCAACAGGCAATCAGCCCCAGCATTTT. This sequence encodes CASSPGATGNQPQHF.

The rearrangement uses TRBV19 and TRBJ2-5, with D hard to call. The CDR3 loop spans 13 amino acids. CDR1 and CDR2 from the germline V gene are LNHDA and SQIVND (reference sequence). V was shortened by 5 bases and J by 0 bases, with 7 bases between the two germline ends. CDR3 region: CASSVQHQETQYF. For the CDR3, the DNA is TGTGCCAGTAGTGTCCAGCACCAAGAGACCCAGTACTTC.

The chain couples TRBV11-3 to TRBJ1-4; D not certain. The V end lost 5 bases, the J end lost 0 bases, and 7 bases lay between the germline ends. Germline V CDR1 and CDR2: SGHNT, YENEEA. The CDR3 is made up of 14 amino acids. In DNA, the CDR3 is TGTGCCAGCAGCCCTCAAGCAACTAATGAAAAACTGTTTTTT. It translates to CASSPQATNEKLFF.